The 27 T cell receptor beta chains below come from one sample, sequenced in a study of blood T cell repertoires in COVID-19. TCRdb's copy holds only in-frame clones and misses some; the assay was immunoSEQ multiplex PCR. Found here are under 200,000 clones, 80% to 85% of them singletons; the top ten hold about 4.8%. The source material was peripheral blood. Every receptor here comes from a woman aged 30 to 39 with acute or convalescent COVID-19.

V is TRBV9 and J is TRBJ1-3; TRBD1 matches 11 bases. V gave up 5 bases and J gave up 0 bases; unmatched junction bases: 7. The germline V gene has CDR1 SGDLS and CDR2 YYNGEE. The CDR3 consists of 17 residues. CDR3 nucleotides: TGTGCCAGCAGTGAAGGGACAGGGGGAGGCTCTGGAAACACCATATATTTT. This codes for CASSEGTGGGSGNTIYF.

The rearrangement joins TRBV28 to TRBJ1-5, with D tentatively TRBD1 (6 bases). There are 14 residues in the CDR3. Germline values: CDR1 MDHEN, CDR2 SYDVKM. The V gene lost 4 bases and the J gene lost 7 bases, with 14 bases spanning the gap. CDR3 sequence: CASSYPGEGQPQHF. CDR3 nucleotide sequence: TGTGCCAGCAGTTATCCAGGGGAGGGCCAGCCCCAGCATTTT.

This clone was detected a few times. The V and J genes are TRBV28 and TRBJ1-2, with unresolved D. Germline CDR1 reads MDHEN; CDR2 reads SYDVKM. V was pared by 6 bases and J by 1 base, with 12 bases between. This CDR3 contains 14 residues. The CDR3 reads CASSLRPVNYGYTF. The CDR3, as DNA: TGTGCCAGCAGCTTACGCCCGGTTAACTATGGCTACACCTTC.

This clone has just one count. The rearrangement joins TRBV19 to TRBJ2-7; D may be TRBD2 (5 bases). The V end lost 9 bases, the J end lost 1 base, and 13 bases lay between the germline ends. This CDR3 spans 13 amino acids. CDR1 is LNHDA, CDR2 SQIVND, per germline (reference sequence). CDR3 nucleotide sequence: TGTGCCAGGACCCAGCGGAATTCCTACGAGCAGTACTTC. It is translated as CARTQRNSYEQYF.

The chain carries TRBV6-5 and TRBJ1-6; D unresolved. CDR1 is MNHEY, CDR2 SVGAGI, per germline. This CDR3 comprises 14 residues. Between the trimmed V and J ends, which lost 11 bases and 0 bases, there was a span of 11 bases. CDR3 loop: CASGSSSYNSPLHF. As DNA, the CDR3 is TGTGCCTCGGGGTCGAGCTCCTATAATTCACCCCTCCACTTT.

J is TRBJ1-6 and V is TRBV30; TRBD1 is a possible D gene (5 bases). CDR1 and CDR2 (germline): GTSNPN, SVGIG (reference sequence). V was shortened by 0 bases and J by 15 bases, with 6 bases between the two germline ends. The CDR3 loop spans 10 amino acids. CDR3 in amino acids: CAWSVRDLHF. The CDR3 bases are TGTGCCTGGAGTGTCAGGGACCTCCACTTT.

CDR3 in amino acids: CASSHGLGTTLNNEQFF. CDR3 DNA: TGTGCCAGCAGCCATGGTCTAGGGACAACCCTTAACAATGAGCAGTTCTTC. The rearrangement joins TRBV14 to TRBJ2-1; D is possibly TRBD1 (6 bases). CDR1 SGHDN and CDR2 FVKESK come from the germline V gene. The CDR3 sequence is 17 residues long. V was pared by 3 bases and J by 5 bases, with 20 bases between.

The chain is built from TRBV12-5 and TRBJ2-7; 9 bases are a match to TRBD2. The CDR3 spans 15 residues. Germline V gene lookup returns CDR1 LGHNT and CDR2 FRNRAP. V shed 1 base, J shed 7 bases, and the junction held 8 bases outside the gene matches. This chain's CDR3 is CASGLGAGGPHEQYF. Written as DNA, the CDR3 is TGTGCTAGTGGTTTGGGGGCGGGAGGGCCACATGAGCAGTACTTC.

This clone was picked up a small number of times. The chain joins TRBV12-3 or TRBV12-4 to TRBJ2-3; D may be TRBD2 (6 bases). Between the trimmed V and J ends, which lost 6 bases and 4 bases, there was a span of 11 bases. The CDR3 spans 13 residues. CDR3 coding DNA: TGTGCCAGCAGAACAACGGGGGCAGATACGCAGTATTTT. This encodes CASRTTGADTQYF.

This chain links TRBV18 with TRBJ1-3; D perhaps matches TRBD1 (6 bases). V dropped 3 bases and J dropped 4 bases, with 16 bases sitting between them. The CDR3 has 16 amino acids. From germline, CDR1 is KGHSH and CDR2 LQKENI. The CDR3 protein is CASSPLRQDGGNTIYF. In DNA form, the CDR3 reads TGTGCCAGCTCACCTCTACGACAGGACGGCGGAAACACCATATATTTT.

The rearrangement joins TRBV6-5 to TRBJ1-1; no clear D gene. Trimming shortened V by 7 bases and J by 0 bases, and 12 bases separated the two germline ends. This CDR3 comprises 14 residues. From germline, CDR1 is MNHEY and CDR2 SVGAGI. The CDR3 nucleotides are TGTGCCAGCACCCGAGTGGGCATGAACACTGAAGCTTTCTTT. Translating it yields CASTRVGMNTEAFF.

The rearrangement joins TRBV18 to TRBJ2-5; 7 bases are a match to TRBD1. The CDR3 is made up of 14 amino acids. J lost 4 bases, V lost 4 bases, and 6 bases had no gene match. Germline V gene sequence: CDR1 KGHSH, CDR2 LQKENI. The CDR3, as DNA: TGTGCCAGCTCACAGAAGGGGGCCGGAGAGACCCAGTACTTC. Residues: CASSQKGAGETQYF.

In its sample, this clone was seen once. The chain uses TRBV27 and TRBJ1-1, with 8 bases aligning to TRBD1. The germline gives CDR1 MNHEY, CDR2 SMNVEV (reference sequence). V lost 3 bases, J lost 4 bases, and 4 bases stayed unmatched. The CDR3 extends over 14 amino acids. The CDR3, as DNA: TGTGCCAGCAGTTTGGGAACAGGGGGCACTGAAGCTTTCTTT. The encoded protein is CASSLGTGGTEAFF.

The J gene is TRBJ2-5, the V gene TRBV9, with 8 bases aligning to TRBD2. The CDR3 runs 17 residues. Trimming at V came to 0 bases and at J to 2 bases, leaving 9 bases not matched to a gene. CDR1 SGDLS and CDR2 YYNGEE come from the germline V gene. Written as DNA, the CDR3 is TGTGCCAGCAGCGTAGGATTGTTGTCTAGCGGGCAAGAGACCCAGTACTTC. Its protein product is CASSVGLLSSGQETQYF.

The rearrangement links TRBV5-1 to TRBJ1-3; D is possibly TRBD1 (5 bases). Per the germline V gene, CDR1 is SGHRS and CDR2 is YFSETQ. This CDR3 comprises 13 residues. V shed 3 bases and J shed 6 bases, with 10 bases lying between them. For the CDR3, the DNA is TGCGCCAGCAGCTCGGGACTGGAAAACACCATATATTTT. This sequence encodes CASSSGLENTIYF.

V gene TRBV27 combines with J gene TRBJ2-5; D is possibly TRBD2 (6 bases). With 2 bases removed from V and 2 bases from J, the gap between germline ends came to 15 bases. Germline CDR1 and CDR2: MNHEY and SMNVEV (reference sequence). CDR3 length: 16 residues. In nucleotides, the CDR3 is TGTGCCAGCAGTTTAAGAGGCGGGAATCGACAAGAGACCCAGTACTTC. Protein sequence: CASSLRGGNRQETQYF.

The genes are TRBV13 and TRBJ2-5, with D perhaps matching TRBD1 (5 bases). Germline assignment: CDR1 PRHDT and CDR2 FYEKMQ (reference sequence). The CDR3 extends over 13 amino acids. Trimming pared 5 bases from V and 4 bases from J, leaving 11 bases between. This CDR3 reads CASSIKRGETQYF. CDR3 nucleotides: TGTGCCAGCAGCATAAAAAGGGGAGAGACCCAGTACTTC.

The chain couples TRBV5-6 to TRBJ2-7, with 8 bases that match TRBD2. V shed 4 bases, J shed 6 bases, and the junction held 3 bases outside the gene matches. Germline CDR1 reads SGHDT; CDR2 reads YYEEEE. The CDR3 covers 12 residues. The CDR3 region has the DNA TGTGCCAGCAGCCTCGGGGGGGGCGAGCAGTACTTC. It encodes CASSLGGGEQYF.

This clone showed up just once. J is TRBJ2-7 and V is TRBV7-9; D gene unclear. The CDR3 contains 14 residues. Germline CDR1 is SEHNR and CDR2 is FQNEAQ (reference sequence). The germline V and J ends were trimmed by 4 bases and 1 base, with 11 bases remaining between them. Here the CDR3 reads CASSSLIASYEQYF. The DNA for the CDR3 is TGTGCCAGCAGCTCTCTCATTGCGTCCTACGAGCAGTACTTC.

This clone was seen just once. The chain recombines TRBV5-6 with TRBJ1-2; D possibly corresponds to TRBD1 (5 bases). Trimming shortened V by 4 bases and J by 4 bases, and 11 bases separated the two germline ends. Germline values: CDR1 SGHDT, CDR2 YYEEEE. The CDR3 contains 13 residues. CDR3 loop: CASSLQEFYGYTF. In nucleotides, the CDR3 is TGTGCCAGCAGCCTACAGGAGTTCTATGGCTACACCTTC.

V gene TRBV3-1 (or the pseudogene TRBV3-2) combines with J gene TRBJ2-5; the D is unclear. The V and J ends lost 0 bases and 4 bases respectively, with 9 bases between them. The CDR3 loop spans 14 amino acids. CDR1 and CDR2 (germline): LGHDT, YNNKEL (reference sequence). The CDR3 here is CASSQDIARETQYF. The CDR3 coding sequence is TGTGCCAGCAGCCAAGATATAGCTCGAGAGACCCAGTACTTC.

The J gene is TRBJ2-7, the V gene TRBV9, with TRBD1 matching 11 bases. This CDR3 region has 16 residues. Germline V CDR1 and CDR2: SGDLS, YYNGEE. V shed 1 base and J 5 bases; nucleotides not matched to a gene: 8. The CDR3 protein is CASSVFSDRGLNEQYF. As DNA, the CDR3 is TGTGCCAGCAGCGTATTTTCGGACAGGGGGCTGAACGAGCAGTACTTC. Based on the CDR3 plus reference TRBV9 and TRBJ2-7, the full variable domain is DSGVTQTPKHLITATGQRVTLRCSPRSGDLSVYWYQQSLDQGLQFLIQYYNGEERAKGNILERFSAQQFPDLHSELNLSSLELGDSALYFCASSVFSDRGLNEQYFGPGTRLTVT.

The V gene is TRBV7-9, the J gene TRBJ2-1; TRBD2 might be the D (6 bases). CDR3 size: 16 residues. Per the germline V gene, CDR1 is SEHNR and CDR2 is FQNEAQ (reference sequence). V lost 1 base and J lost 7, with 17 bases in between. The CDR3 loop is CASSLGNLIGGNEQFF. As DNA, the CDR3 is TGTGCCAGCAGCTTAGGGAATTTGATCGGGGGAAATGAGCAGTTCTTC.

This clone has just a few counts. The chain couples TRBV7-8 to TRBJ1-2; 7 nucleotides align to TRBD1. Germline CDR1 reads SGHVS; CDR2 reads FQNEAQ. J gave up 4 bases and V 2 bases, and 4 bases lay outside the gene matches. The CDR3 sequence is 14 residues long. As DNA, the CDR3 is TGTGCCAGCAGCTTAACAGGGGTAACCTATGGCTACACCTTC. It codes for CASSLTGVTYGYTF.

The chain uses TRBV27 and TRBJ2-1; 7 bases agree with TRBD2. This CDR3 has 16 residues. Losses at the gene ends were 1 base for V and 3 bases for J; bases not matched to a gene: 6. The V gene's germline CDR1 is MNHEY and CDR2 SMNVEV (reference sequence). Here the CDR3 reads CASSLFRRDYYNEQFF. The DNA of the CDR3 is TGTGCCAGCAGTTTATTCCGCAGGGACTACTACAATGAGCAGTTCTTC.

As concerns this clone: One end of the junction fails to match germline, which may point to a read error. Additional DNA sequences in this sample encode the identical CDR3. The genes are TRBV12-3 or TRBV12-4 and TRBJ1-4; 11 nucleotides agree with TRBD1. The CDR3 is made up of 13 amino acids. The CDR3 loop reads CASSFGTGGKLFF. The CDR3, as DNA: TGTGCTAGCAGTTTCGGGACAGGGGGGAAACTGTTTTTT.

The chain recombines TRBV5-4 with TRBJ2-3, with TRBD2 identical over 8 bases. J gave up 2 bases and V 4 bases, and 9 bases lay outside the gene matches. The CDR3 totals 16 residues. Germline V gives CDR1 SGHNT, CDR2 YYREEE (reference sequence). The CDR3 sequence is CASSKIAGPATDTQYF. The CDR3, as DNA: TGTGCCAGCAGCAAAATAGCGGGGCCCGCCACAGATACGCAGTATTTT.